Each of the 17 T cell receptor beta chains below was sequenced from the same sample in a study of blood T cell repertoires in COVID-19. Assay: immunoSEQ multiplex PCR; the TCRdb copy retains only in-frame clones and omits some. The sample shows 300,000 to 350,000 clones, about 87% of them seen only once. Sequencing used PBMCs or T cells enriched from blood (not recorded which). The receptor source for this set is a man aged 25-45 years who had recovered from COVID-19.

The V gene is TRBV2, the J gene TRBJ1-5; weak D call: TRBD1 (5 bases). This CDR3 is 14 amino acids long. CDR1 is SNHLY and CDR2 is FYNNEI in the germline V gene. Deletions cut 8 bases from V and 8 bases from J, with 19 bases between. The chain's CDR3 is CASLAGGLREPQHF. As DNA, the CDR3 is TGTGCCAGCCTCGCTGGGGGACTGAGGGAGCCCCAGCATTTT.

The chain combines TRBV28 with TRBJ1-5; tentative D call: TRBD1 (5 bases). Per the germline V gene, CDR1 is MDHEN and CDR2 is SYDVKM. The V and J ends lost 4 bases and 2 bases respectively, with 12 bases between them. The CDR3 has 15 residues. CDR3 sequence: CASSWPTEGNQPQHF. In nucleotides, the CDR3 is TGTGCCAGCAGTTGGCCGACAGAGGGCAATCAGCCCCAGCATTTT.

This clone was counted once. The chain couples TRBV14 to TRBJ2-7; the match to TRBD1 covers 9 bases. This CDR3 region has 16 residues. CDR1 SGHDN and CDR2 FVKESK come from the germline V gene. After removal of 3 bases from V and 3 bases from J, the junction contained 9 bases not matched to a gene. The CDR3 coding sequence is TGTGCCAGCAGCCAGCCTAGGACAGGGGCAAACTACGAGCAGTACTTC. The encoded protein is CASSQPRTGANYEQYF.

J is TRBJ2-2 and V is TRBV5-4, with a weak D call TRBD1 (7 bases). CDR1 SGHNT and CDR2 YYREEE come from the germline V gene (reference sequence). The V gene lost 4 bases and the J gene lost 0 bases, with 10 bases spanning the gap. The CDR3 has 15 residues. The CDR3 bases are TGTGCCAGCAGCCAGGGGGGCGCGAACACCGGGGAGCTGTTTTTT. As protein: CASSQGGANTGELFF.

This sequence joins TRBV11-2 and TRBJ2-2; maybe TRBD2 (6 bases). There are 15 residues in the CDR3. In germline, CDR1 is SGHAT, CDR2 FQNNGV. Trimming removed 5 bases at V and 5 bases at J, with 15 bases between. CDR3 sequence: CASSPRREQTGELFF. The CDR3 DNA reads TGTGCCAGCAGCCCCAGGAGGGAGCAGACCGGGGAGCTGTTTTTT.

J is TRBJ2-3 and V is TRBV12-3 or TRBV12-4; D gene ambiguous. The CDR3 is 12 amino acids. Trimming pared 7 bases from V and 3 bases from J, leaving 8 bases between. The CDR3 sequence is CASTLLTDTQYF. CDR3 DNA: TGTGCCAGCACCCTCCTTACAGATACGCAGTATTTT.

The chain is built from TRBV25-1 and TRBJ2-7, with TRBD2 matching 7 bases. This CDR3 contains 14 residues. V was clipped by 1 base and J by 5 bases; unmatched bases: 5. Germline values: CDR1 MGHDK, CDR2 SYGVNS. In nucleotides, the CDR3 is TGTGCCAGCAGTGAATGGGGGACTAAAAACGAGCAGTACTTC. Protein product: CASSEWGTKNEQYF.

This clone was picked up a small number of times. V usage is TRBV6-5 and J usage is TRBJ2-3; D gene ambiguous. V was pared by 2 bases and J by 2 bases, with 5 bases between. This CDR3 spans 13 amino acids. CDR1 and CDR2 from the germline V gene are MNHEY and SVGAGI. The CDR3 sequence: CASSYRDTDTQYF. CDR3 nucleotides: TGTGCCAGCAGTTACCGAGACACAGATACGCAGTATTTT.

V and J are TRBV6-4 and TRBJ1-2; a possible D gene is TRBD1 (6 bases). This CDR3 has 13 residues. Germline V gives CDR1 MRHNA, CDR2 SNTAGT. The V end lost 4 bases, the J end lost 2 bases, and 8 bases lay between the germline ends. The CDR3 bases are TGTGCCAGCAGTGCGGGACAAAACTATGGCTACACCTTC. It translates to CASSAGQNYGYTF.

This rearrangement joins TRBV6-5 to TRBJ2-1; the D is unclear. Trimming removed 8 bases from V and 0 bases from J, with 14 bases in between. The CDR3 length is 15 residues. The germline CDR1 and CDR2 sequences are MNHEY and SVGAGI. DNA for the CDR3: TGTGCCAGCCTTAAGACTGCGAGCTCCTACAATGAGCAGTTCTTC. It encodes CASLKTASSYNEQFF.

The J gene is TRBJ2-1, the V gene TRBV6-1; D remains ambiguous. Germline V gene data show CDR1 as MNHNS and CDR2 as SASEGT. CDR3 length: 13 residues. Trimming stripped 1 base from V and 5 bases from J, with 6 bases between. The DNA of the CDR3 is TGTGCCAGCAGTGAAGGGCCAGACAATGAGCAGTTCTTC. Amino acids: CASSEGPDNEQFF.

This rearrangement joins TRBV7-9 to TRBJ1-1; no definite D call. V lost 5 bases, J lost 9 bases, and 13 bases lay in between. CDR1 SEHNR and CDR2 FQNEAQ come from the germline V gene (reference sequence). This CDR3 is built from 12 residues. The CDR3, as DNA: TGTGCCAGCAGCGGCGGGCCCTTCAAAGCTTTCTTT. Its protein product is CASSGGPFKAFF. Full variable domain (remainder filled in from reference TRBV7-9 and TRBJ1-1): DTGVSQNPRHKITKRGQNVTFRCDPISEHNRLYWYRQTLGQGPEFLTYFQNEAQLEKSRLLSDRFSAERPKGSFSTLEIQRTEQGDSAMYLCASSGGPFKAFFGQGTRLTVV.

The chain employs TRBV7-9 and TRBJ2-6, with D maybe TRBD1 (6 bases). Trimming removed 2 bases at V and 0 bases at J, with 17 bases between. Germline V lookup: CDR1 SEHNR, CDR2 FQNEAQ (reference sequence). This CDR3 comprises 19 residues. CDR3 DNA sequence: TGTGCCAGCAGCTTAAGAGGACAGTTGGATCCCTCTGGGGCCAACGTCCTGACTTTC. It codes for CASSLRGQLDPSGANVLTF. Filled out from reference TRBV7-9 and TRBJ2-6, the complete variable domain reads DTGVSQNPRHKITKRGQNVTFRCDPISEHNRLYWYRQTLGQGPEFLTYFQNEAQLEKSRLLSDRFSAERPKGSFSTLEIQRTEQGDSAMYLCASSLRGQLDPSGANVLTFGAGSRLTVL.

CDR3 protein: CATSATGLHEQYF. In nucleotides, the CDR3 is TGTGCCACCAGTGCCACAGGTCTGCACGAGCAGTACTTC. The rearrangement links TRBV24-1 to TRBJ2-7; tentatively, D is TRBD1 (5 bases). CDR3 length equals 13 residues. V lost 5 bases to trimming and J lost 5 bases, with 12 bases between them. CDR1 is KGHDR and CDR2 is SFDVKD in the germline V gene.

Comments on this clone: This sample includes further DNA sequences coding for the same CDR3. The J gene is TRBJ1-6, the V gene TRBV7-6; D gene uncertain. Germline V CDR1 and CDR2: SGHVS, FNYEAQ. V was cut by 5 bases and J by 0 bases, with 11 bases left in between. CDR3 length: 16 amino acids. The CDR3 coding sequence is TGTGCCAGCAGCGCGACCGGGAGCTCCTATAATTCACCCCTCCACTTT. Translated: CASSATGSSYNSPLHF.

The CDR3 DNA is TGTGCCAGCAGTGAAAGTAGCGGGGTAGATTCCGGGGAGCTGTTTTTT. As protein: CASSESSGVDSGELFF. V is TRBV6-1 and J is TRBJ2-2, with 8 bases aligning to TRBD2. From germline, CDR1 is MNHNS and CDR2 SASEGT. The V gene end was trimmed by 2 bases and the J gene end by 6 bases; junction bases not matched to a gene: 8. The CDR3 loop spans 16 amino acids.

The rearrangement links TRBV7-9 to TRBJ2-6, with 7 bases matching TRBD2. The trim removed 4 bases at V and 8 bases at J, leaving 5 bases unmatched. The CDR3 runs to 14 residues. CDR1 and CDR2 from the germline V gene are SEHNR and FQNEAQ (reference sequence). The CDR3 protein is CASSSPAGTNVLTF. In DNA, the CDR3 is TGTGCCAGCAGCTCCCCAGCGGGGACCAACGTCCTGACTTTC.